Listed below are T cell receptor beta chains from one sample, sequenced in a study of human T cells and chemical hapten exposure. One entry per CDR3 protein, called by TCRdb with MiXCR from the RACE reads. The sample lists 43,000 or so distinct CDR3 sequences, 3.5% to 4.5% occurring once. The sequencing input was whole blood. These receptors came from a female donor in good health. Some clones in this sample may be carry-over from other donors' samples. Each CDR3 is given without its conserved first and last residue. D genes are given only for firm matches.

v_call	cdr3_length	d_call	cdr3_aa
TRBV6-6	10	NA	ASDRLNTEAS
TRBV5-1	12	NA	ASSLGQTNQPQH
TRBV2	12	NA	ASLRHPRDEKLF
TRBV6-1	14	TRBD1	ASSEETGTGYQPQH
TRBV4-3	12	TRBD1	ASSQGTGGDTQY
TRBV4-2	10	NA	ASSQSPYEQY
TRBV30	14	NA	AWSVGRGYSNQPQH
TRBV20-1	13	TRBD2	SAAGGPVSYNEQF
TRBV6-2/TRBV6-3	11	TRBD1	ASSSLFLLRDR
TRBV27	11	NA	ASSFGGNTEAF
TRBV7-3	13	NA	ASSVIVLGDTEAF
TRBV28	14	NA	ASSPSGGLSGNTIY
TRBV6-1	12	TRBD1	ARPGTGDNSPLH
TRBV3-1	12	NA	ASSQVSGRETQY
TRBV6-6	14	TRBD1	ASRDGTGDSNQPQH
TRBV29-1	10	NA	SVRLGQETQY
TRBV5-1	14	TRBD2	ASSLSSSGGYNEQF